The present T cell receptor beta chain was sequenced within a study of STAT5B mutations in CD4+ large granular lymphocyte leukemia. Study context: Among healthy donors, a particular HLA allele went with more CDR3 'QG' motifs.

The V end lost 2 bases, the J end lost 0 bases, and 11 bases lay between the germline ends. The CDR3 spans 15 residues. Germline CDR1 and CDR2: GTSNPN and SVGIG (reference sequence). Some clones are missing from TCRdb's copy, which holds only in-frame ones; the method was immunoSEQ multiplex PCR. The sample has approximately 20,000 clones; around 84% are singletons. The sample comprised CD4+ T cells from blood buffy coats. This sequence originates from a human donor in good health. V gene TRBV30 combines with J gene TRBJ1-5; D is possibly TRBD1 (6 bases). The CDR3: CAWSRDIYSNQPQHF. The CDR3 DNA reads TGTGCCTGGAGTCGGGACATATATAGCAATCAGCCCCAGCATTTT. Using reference TRBV30 and TRBJ1-5 for the parts outside the CDR3, the full variable domain is SQTIHQWPATLVQPVGSPLSLECTVEGTSNPNLYWYRQAAGRGLQLLFYSVGIGQISSEVPQNLSASRPQDRQFILSSKKLLLSDSGFYLCAWSRDIYSNQPQHFGDGTRLSIL.